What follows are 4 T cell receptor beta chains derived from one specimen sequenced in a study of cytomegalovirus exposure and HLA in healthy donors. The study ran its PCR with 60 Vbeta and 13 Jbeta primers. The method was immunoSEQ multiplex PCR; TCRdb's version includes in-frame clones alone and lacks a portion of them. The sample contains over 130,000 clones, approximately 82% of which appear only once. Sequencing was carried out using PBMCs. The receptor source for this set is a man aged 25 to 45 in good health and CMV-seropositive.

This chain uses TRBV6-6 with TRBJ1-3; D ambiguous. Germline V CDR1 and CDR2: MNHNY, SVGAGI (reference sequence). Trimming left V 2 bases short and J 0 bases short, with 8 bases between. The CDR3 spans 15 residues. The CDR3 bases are TGTGCCAGCAGTTACGACTTCAGCTCTGGAAACACCATATATTTT. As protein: CASSYDFSSGNTIYF.

The CDR3 here is CSVEIGVPTDTQYF. CDR3 in DNA: TGCAGCGTTGAAATAGGGGTTCCCACAGATACGCAGTATTTT. This chain connects TRBV29-1 to TRBJ2-3; a weak D match, TRBD1 (5 bases). The CDR3 runs 14 residues. Trimming removed 2 bases from V and 2 bases from J, with 11 bases in between. Per germline, CDR1 SQVTM and CDR2 ANQGSEA.

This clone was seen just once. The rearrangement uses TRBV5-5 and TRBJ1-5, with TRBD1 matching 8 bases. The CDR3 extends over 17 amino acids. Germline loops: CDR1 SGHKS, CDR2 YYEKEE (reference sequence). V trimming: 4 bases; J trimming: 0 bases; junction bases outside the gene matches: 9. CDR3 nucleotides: TGTGCCAGCAGCGGAGGGACAGGATCTTATAGCAATCAGCCCCAGCATTTT. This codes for CASSGGTGSYSNQPQHF.

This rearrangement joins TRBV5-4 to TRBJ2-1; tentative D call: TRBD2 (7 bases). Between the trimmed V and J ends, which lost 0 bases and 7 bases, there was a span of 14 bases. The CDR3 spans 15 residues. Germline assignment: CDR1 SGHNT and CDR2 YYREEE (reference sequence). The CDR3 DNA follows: TGTGCCAGCAGCTTGGGGACTAGTAGGGGGAATGAGCAGTTCTTC. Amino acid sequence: CASSLGTSRGNEQFF.